This entry is about one T cell receptor beta chain. Sequenced by immunoSEQ multiplex PCR; TCRdb stores in-frame clones only, minus some. The repertoire holds 20,000 to 25,000 clones, with roughly 85% as singletons. The data are from a study of neoadjuvant nivolumab and ipilimumab in lung cancer. The sequence derives from an adult with non-small cell lung cancer. This specimen consisted of peripheral blood, obtained before neoadjuvant nivolumab, alone or with ipilimumab.

The CDR3 DNA sequence: TGTGCCAGCAGCGTCACCGGGACGGAAAACATTCAGTACTTC. Its translation is CASSVTGTENIQYF. The J gene is TRBJ2-4, the V gene TRBV7-2; D assignment may be TRBD1 or TRBD2 (5 bases each). V lost 5 bases to trimming and J lost 5 bases, with 13 bases between them. The CDR3 consists of 14 residues. Germline CDR1 reads SGHTA; CDR2 reads FQGNSA.